This passage covers 18 T cell receptor beta chains from one sample sequenced in a study of cytotoxic CD8 clonotypes in ibrutinib-treated CLL. The data were produced by immunoSEQ multiplex PCR, yet TCRdb's version contains in-frame clones alone and is incomplete. The repertoire holds approximately 120,000 clones, with around 80% as singletons. Specimen: PBMCs, collected after 24 months of ibrutinib treatment. The source of these receptors is a human donor with chronic lymphocytic leukemia.

The J gene is TRBJ2-7, the V gene TRBV10-2; no clear D gene. The V and J ends lost 4 bases and 2 bases respectively, with 12 bases between them. The CDR3 is 14 amino acids. CDR1 WSHSY and CDR2 SAAADI come from the germline V gene. The CDR3 coding sequence is TGCGCCAGCAGTGTGAAGGGAACCACCTACGAGCAGTACTTC. As protein: CASSVKGTTYEQYF.

In DNA form, the CDR3 reads TGTGCCAGCAGTTACGGGAAGGGGTATCAGTATGGCTACACCTTC. Encoded protein: CASSYGKGYQYGYTF. The rearrangement joins TRBV6-5 to TRBJ1-2; D may be TRBD1 (5 bases). Germline CDR1 MNHEY, CDR2 SVGAGI. V was trimmed by 2 bases and J by 5 bases, leaving 15 bases between them. The CDR3 is 15 amino acids.

V gene TRBV18 combines with J gene TRBJ2-7; maybe TRBD1 (6 bases). The CDR3 contains 15 residues. Germline CDR1 and CDR2: KGHSH and LQKENI. V lost 3 bases and J 1 base, leaving 13 bases between the germline ends. This CDR3 reads CASSPDRTGSYEQYF. The CDR3 DNA reads TGTGCCAGCTCACCTGACAGGACGGGGTCCTACGAGCAGTACTTC.

The V gene is TRBV7-2, the J gene TRBJ2-4; no clear D gene. CDR1 is SGHTA and CDR2 is FQGNSA in the germline V gene. The length of the CDR3 is 14 residues. V shed 5 bases and J shed 3 bases, with 11 bases lying between them. The CDR3 coding sequence is TGTGCCAGCAGCCCCGCTGGGGTCAAAAACATTCAGTACTTC. Translated: CASSPAGVKNIQYF. The full variable domain, completed using reference TRBV7-2 and TRBJ2-4, is GAGVSQSPSNKVTEKGKDVELRCDPISGHTALYWYRQSLGQGLEFLIYFQGNSAPDKSGLPSDRFSAERTGGSVSTLTIQRTQQEDSAVYLCASSPAGVKNIQYFGAGTRLSVL.

The genes are TRBV6-1 and TRBJ1-2, with TRBD1 identical over 10 bases. Germline CDR1 is MNHNS and CDR2 is SASEGT. The trim removed 6 bases at V and 2 bases at J, leaving 3 bases unmatched. The CDR3 extends over 14 amino acids. The chain's CDR3 is CASSPGQGNYGYTF. CDR3 in DNA: TGTGCCAGCAGCCCGGGACAGGGGAACTATGGCTACACCTTC.

CDR3 sequence (DNA): TGTGCCAGCTCCCTTGACAGGGCTACTGAAGCTTTCTTT. Translating it yields CASSLDRATEAFF. This chain links TRBV18 with TRBJ1-1; 7 nucleotides match TRBD1. With 6 bases clipped from V and 5 bases from J, the junction kept 6 bases outside the gene matches. Germline loops: CDR1 KGHSH, CDR2 LQKENI. The CDR3 is 13 residues long.

This clone has just one count. The V call is TRBV7-2, the J call TRBJ2-7, with D perhaps assigned TRBD1 or TRBD2 (5 bases each). Germline CDR1 SGHTA, CDR2 FQGNSA. The CDR3 is made up of 15 amino acids. V lost 2 bases and J 4 bases, leaving 15 bases between the germline ends. CDR3 sequence reads: CASSLMGVVPYEQYF. The DNA of the CDR3 is TGTGCCAGCAGCTTAATGGGGGTAGTCCCATACGAGCAGTACTTC.

This rearrangement joins TRBV6-1 to TRBJ1-6; 12 positions agree with TRBD1. Germline lookup yields CDR1 MNHNS and CDR2 SASEGT. After removal of 6 bases from V and 9 bases from J, the junction contained 6 bases not matched to a gene. This CDR3 is 15 amino acids long. CDR3 bases: TGTGCCAGCAGCGTCCGGGACAGGGGGCCTTCACCCCTCCACTTT. Protein product: CASSVRDRGPSPLHF.

The CDR3 DNA reads as TGTGCCAGCAGCTTAACGAAGGCAGATACGCAGTATTTT. Its protein is CASSLTKADTQYF. The J gene is TRBJ2-3, the V gene TRBV7-6; no clear D gene. This CDR3 has 13 amino acids. V was shortened by 2 bases and J by 4 bases, with 7 bases between the two germline ends. CDR1 SGHVS and CDR2 FNYEAQ come from the germline V gene.

The table lists this clone with a few counts. The chain has TRBV9 and TRBJ2-7, with 7 nucleotides matching TRBD1. Looked up from germline, CDR1 is SGDLS and CDR2 is YYNGEE. This CDR3 has 15 residues. V trimming: 0 bases; J trimming: 3 bases; junction bases outside the gene matches: 6. DNA for the CDR3: TGTGCCAGCAGCGTAGGACAGGGCGTTGTCTACGAGCAGTACTTC. Protein product: CASSVGQGVVYEQYF.

This chain connects TRBV6-1 to TRBJ2-7, with 11 bases lining up with TRBD2. After removal of 6 bases from V and 3 bases from J, the junction contained 7 bases not matched to a gene. This CDR3 region has 15 residues. CDR1 MNHNS and CDR2 SASEGT come from the germline V gene. The CDR3 sequence: CASRFSGGALYEQYF. For the CDR3, the DNA is TGTGCCAGCAGATTTAGCGGGGGGGCCCTCTACGAGCAGTACTTC.

The chain recombines TRBV18 with TRBJ2-7, with D maybe TRBD1 (6 bases). The CDR3 covers 14 residues. Looked up from germline, CDR1 is KGHSH and CDR2 is LQKENI. The ends were cut back, 1 base at V and 7 bases at J, with 14 bases in the middle. The CDR3 DNA reads as TGTGCCAGCTCACCACTACAGGGAGAAGGGGAGCAGTACTTC. Amino acids: CASSPLQGEGEQYF.

The chain joins TRBV2 to TRBJ2-7; D call uncertain. CDR3 length: 14 amino acids. CDR1 is SNHLY and CDR2 is FYNNEI in the germline V gene. V was trimmed by 5 bases and J by 0 bases, leaving 11 bases between them. In DNA form, the CDR3 reads TGTGCCAGCAGTTACACAGAAAGCTCCTACGAGCAGTACTTC. This translates into CASSYTESSYEQYF. Using reference TRBV2 and TRBJ2-7 for the parts outside the CDR3, the full variable domain is EPEVTQTPSHQVTQMGQEVILRCVPISNHLYFYWYRQILGQKVEFLVSFYNNEISEKSEIFDDQFSVERPDGSNFTLKIRSTKLEDSAMYFCASSYTESSYEQYFGPGTRLTVT.

V gene TRBV11-2 combines with J gene TRBJ1-1; no clear D gene. This CDR3 has 13 residues. V was pared by 0 bases and J by 10 bases, with 12 bases between. The germline V gene has CDR1 SGHAT and CDR2 FQNNGV. The CDR3 DNA sequence: TGTGCCAGCAGCTTAGAGGCCAGCCTAAGAGCTTTCTTT. Translation gives CASSLEASLRAFF.

V is TRBV9 and J is TRBJ2-6; D is unresolved. Germline loops: CDR1 SGDLS, CDR2 YYNGEE. V lost 0 bases, J lost 0 bases, and 4 bases lay in between. This CDR3 comprises 15 residues. The CDR3: CASSVVLSGANVLTF. The CDR3 DNA reads as TGTGCCAGCAGCGTAGTCCTCTCTGGGGCCAACGTCCTGACTTTC.

Many counts were recorded for this clone. This rearrangement joins TRBV18 to TRBJ2-5, with 10 nucleotides matching TRBD2. V dropped 3 bases and J dropped 5; count of bases not matched to a gene: 3. This CDR3 region has 14 residues. Germline V gives CDR1 KGHSH, CDR2 LQKENI. CDR3 amino acids: CASSPETSGETQYF. The CDR3 nucleotides read TGTGCCAGCTCACCGGAGACTAGCGGGGAGACCCAGTACTTC.

The gene calls are TRBV11-2 and TRBJ1-1; possibly TRBD1 for D (5 bases). CDR1 and CDR2 (germline): SGHAT, FQNNGV. The V end lost 5 bases, the J end lost 5 bases, and 18 bases lay between the germline ends. This CDR3 is 15 amino acids long. The CDR3, as DNA: TGTGCCAGCAGCCCAAGCTGGGGGAGCGGTACTGAAGCTTTCTTT. It codes for CASSPSWGSGTEAFF.

The chain links TRBV4-3 to TRBJ1-2, with unresolved D. There are 15 residues in the CDR3. Trimming removed 0 bases at V and 4 bases at J, with 12 bases between. The V gene's germline CDR1 is LGHNA and CDR2 YSLEER. CDR3 DNA: TGCGCCAGCAGCCAAGACGTCGACTTCCCCTATGGCTACACCTTC. Protein product: CASSQDVDFPYGYTF.